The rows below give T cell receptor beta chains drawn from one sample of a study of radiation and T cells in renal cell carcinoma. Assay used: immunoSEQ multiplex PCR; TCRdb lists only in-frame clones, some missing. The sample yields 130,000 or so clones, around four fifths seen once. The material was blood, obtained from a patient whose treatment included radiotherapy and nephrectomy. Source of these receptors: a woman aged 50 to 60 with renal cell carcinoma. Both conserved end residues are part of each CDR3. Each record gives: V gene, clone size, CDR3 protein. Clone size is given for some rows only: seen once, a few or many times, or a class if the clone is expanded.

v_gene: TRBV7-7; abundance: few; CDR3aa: CATRWIEQYF
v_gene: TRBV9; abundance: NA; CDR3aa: CASSEQDYGYTF
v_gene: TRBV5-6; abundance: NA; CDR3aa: CASSPGQGARGYTF
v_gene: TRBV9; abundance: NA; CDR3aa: CASSVTSRNTEAFF
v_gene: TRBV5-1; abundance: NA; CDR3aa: CASKQGTHGYTF
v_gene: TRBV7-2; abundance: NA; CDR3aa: CASNRIRGNEQFF
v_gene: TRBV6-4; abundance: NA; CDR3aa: CASSDSPHTSGVTYNEQFF
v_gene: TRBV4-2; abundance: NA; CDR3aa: CASTHHGLSGANVLTF
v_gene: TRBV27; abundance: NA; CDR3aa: CASRNRGASVEQFF
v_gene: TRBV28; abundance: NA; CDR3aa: CASSRNYEQYF
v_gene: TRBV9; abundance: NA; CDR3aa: CASSVEGHSNQPQHF
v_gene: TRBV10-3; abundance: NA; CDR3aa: CAISESRSTGANVLTF
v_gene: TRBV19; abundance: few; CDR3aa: CASSEQTGKQPQHF
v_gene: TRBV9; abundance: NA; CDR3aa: CASSVGTGSDEQYF
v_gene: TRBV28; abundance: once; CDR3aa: CASSVGGGTDTQYF
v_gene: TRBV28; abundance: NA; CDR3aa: CASRFSGSTQYF
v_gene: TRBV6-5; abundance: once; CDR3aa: CASSYSTGSLRGGYTF
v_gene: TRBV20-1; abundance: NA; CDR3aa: CSAVRGYEQYF
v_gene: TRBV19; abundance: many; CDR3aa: CASGTGIRGPNTEAFF
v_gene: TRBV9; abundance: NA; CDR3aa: CASSVAGGHSPLHF
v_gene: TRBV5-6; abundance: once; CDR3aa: CASSPYKGSEAFF
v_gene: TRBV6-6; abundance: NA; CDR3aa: CASSYFSGNTIYF
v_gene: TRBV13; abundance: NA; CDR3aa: CASSYGTATTNEKLFF